This T cell receptor (beta chain) was retrieved from a study of cytomegalovirus exposure and HLA in healthy donors. Worth noting for this clone: Its specificity is unknown.

60 Vbeta and 13 Jbeta primers were used in PCR. Produced via immunoSEQ multiplex PCR; TCRdb's table is partial and in-frame only. Here the sample spans 150,000 to 200,000 clones, around 83% being singletons. Study-level points and caveats: A later analysis reportedly identified an Asian-associated ancestry cluster as carrying fewer N-insertions than the roughly 700-donor mean. Later genetic work tied a missense DCLRE1C variant to beta-chain V and J trimming.

Germline-derived CDR1 and CDR2 are MNHEY and SVGAGI. V trimming: 5 bases; J trimming: 2 bases; junction bases outside the gene matches: 8. The CDR3 is 15 residues long. The sequence was obtained from a woman aged 18-29 years in good health and CMV-seronegative. Sequencing was done on a sample of PBMCs. This chain links TRBV6-5 with TRBJ2-7; 8 nucleotides match TRBD1. CDR3 loop: CASSTRDRRTYEQYF. CDR3 DNA sequence: TGTGCCAGCAGTACACGGGACAGGAGAACCTACGAGCAGTACTTC.